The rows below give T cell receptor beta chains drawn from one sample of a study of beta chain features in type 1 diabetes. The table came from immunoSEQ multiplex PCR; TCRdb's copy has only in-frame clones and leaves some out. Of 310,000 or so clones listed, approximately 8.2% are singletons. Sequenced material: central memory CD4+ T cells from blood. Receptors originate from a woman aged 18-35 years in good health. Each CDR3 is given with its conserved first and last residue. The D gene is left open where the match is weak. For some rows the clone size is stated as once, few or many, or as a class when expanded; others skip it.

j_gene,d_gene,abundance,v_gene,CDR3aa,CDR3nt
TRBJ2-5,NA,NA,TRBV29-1,CSVVGYETQYF,TGCAGCGTTGTAGGGTACGAGACCCAGTACTTC
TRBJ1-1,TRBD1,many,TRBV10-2,CASLETGYTEAFF,TGCGCCAGCCTCGAGACAGGGTACACTGAAGCTTTCTTT
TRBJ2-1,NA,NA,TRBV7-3,CASSMTSYNEQFF,TGTGCCAGCAGCATGACTAGCTACAATGAGCAGTTCTTC
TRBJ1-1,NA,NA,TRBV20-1,CSASEWEAFF,TGCAGTGCTAGTGAGTGGGAAGCTTTCTTT
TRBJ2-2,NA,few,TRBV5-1,CASSLGGLFGELFF,TGCGCCAGCAGCTTGGGGGGCCTATTCGGGGAGCTGTTTTTT
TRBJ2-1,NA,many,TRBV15,CATSRFLEPYNEQFF,TGTGCCACCAGCAGATTTTTGGAGCCTTACAATGAGCAGTTCTTC
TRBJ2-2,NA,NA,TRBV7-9,CASSLLWVAGELFF,TGTGCCAGCAGCTTACTTTGGGTGGCCGGGGAGCTGTTTTTT
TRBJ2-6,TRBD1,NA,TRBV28,CASSSEDRAGANVLTF,TGTGCCAGCAGTTCTGAAGACAGGGCTGGGGCCAACGTCCTGACTTTC
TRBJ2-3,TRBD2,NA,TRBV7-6,CASSRGTMNTDTQYF,TGTGCCAGCAGCCGGGGGACTATGAACACAGATACGCAGTATTTT
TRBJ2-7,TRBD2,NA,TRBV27,CASGDRGAYEQYF,TGTGCCAGCGGGGACCGGGGGGCCTACGAGCAGTACTTC
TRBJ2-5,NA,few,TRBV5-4,CASSLEEGTQYF,TGTGCCAGCAGCTTGGAAGAGGGTACCCAGTACTTC
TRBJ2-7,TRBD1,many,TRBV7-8,CASSLGTGGGSYEQYF,TGTGCCAGCAGCTTAGGTACAGGGGGCGGCTCCTACGAGCAGTACTTC
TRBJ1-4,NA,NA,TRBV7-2,CASSLVSTNEKLFF,TGTGCCAGCAGCTTGGTCTCAACTAATGAAAAACTGTTTTTT
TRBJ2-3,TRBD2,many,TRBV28,CASSLGTSRGTQYF,TGTGCCAGCAGTTTGGGGACTAGCAGAGGTACGCAGTATTTT
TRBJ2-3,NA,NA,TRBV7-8,CASSLVGDTQYF,TGTGCCAGCAGCTTAGTCGGAGATACGCAGTATTTT
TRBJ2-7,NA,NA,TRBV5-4,CASSLGLGYEQYF,TGTGCCAGCAGCTTAGGCCTAGGCTACGAGCAGTACTTC
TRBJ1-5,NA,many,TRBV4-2,CASSQESYNQPQHF,TGTGCCAGCAGCCAAGAAAGCTACAATCAGCCCCAGCATTTT
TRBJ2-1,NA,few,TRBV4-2,CASSQRRGEGLINEQFF,TGTGCCAGCAGCCAAAGGAGGGGGGAGGGCCTGATCAATGAGCAGTTCTTC
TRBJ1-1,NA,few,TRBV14,CASSLLGGYEAFF,TGTGCCAGCAGCCTTTTGGGGGGGTATGAAGCTTTCTTT
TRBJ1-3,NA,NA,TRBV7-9,CASSPVAGTGNTIYF,TGTGCCAGCAGCCCTGTGGCAGGGACTGGAAACACCATATATTTT
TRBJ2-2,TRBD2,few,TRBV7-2,CASSLGSSGAVGELFF,TGTGCCAGCAGCTTAGGATCTAGCGGGGCGGTCGGGGAGCTGTTTTTT
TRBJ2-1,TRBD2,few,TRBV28,CASSDLGIAGNNEQFF,TGTGCCAGCAGTGATCTAGGAATAGCGGGAAATAATGAGCAGTTCTTC
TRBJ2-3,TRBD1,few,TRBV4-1,CASSNRDRNTDTQYF,TGCGCCAGCAGCAACCGGGACAGGAACACAGATACGCAGTATTTT
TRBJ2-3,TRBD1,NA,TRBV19,CASSNLRDRGTDTQYF,TGTGCCAGTAGCAATCTCCGGGACAGGGGTACAGATACGCAGTATTTT
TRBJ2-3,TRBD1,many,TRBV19,CASKNQGAADTQYF,TGTGCCAGCAAGAACCAGGGGGCAGCAGATACGCAGTATTTT
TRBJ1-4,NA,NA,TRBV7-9,CASSPRGSVEKLFF,TGTGCCAGCAGCCCCAGGGGCTCGGTTGAAAAACTGTTTTTT
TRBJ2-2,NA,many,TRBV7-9,CASSPRVADAPGELFF,TGTGCCAGCAGCCCGCGGGTAGCGGACGCCCCCGGGGAGCTGTTTTTT
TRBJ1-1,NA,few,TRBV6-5,CASILETEAFF,TGTGCCAGCATCCTCGAGACAGAAGCTTTCTTT
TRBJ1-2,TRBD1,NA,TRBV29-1,CSVGAGGKGGYTF,TGCAGCGTTGGTGCAGGGGGAAAGGGAGGCTACACCTTC
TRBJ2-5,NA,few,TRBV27,CASSLRVAETQYF,TGTGCCAGCAGTTTAAGGGTAGCGGAGACCCAGTACTTC
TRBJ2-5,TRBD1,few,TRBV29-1,CSVEKGQLETQYF,TGCAGCGTTGAAAAGGGACAGTTAGAGACCCAGTACTTC
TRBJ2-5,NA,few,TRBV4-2,CASSQEGLQETQYF,TGTGCCAGCAGCCAAGAGGGTCTACAAGAGACCCAGTACTTC
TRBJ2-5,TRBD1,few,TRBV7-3,CASSLVADRGRGTQYF,TGTGCCAGCAGCTTAGTCGCGGACAGGGGCCGGGGCACCCAGTACTTC
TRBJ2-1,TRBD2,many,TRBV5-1,CASSLALASGSYNEQFF,TGCGCCAGCAGCTTGGCCCTAGCGAGCGGGAGTTACAATGAGCAGTTCTTC
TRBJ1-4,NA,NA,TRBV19,CASSIPGRHEKLFF,TGTGCCAGTAGCATACCGGGACGGCATGAAAAACTGTTTTTT
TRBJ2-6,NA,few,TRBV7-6,CASSMGVGNSGANVLTF,TGTGCCAGCAGTATGGGGGTCGGTAACTCTGGGGCCAACGTCCTGACTTTC
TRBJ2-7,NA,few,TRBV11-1,CASSFDRRSSYEQYF,TGTGCCAGCAGTTTCGACAGGAGGAGCTCCTACGAGCAGTACTTC
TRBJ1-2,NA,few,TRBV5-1,CASSQRGSYGYTF,TGTGCCAGCTCCCAGAGGGGGTCCTATGGCTACACCTTC
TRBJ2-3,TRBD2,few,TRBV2,CATGGGGTDTQYF,TGTGCCACTGGCGGGGGAGGCACAGATACGCAGTATTTT
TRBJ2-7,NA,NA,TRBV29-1,CSVEVGGNEQYF,TGCAGCGTTGAAGTCGGCGGGAACGAGCAGTACTTC
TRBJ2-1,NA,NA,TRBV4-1,CASSQVTGVRFF,TGCGCCAGCAGCCAAGTTACGGGGGTTCGGTTCTTC
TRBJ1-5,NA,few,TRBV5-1,CASSLGGRNQPQHF,TGCGCCAGCAGCTTGGGGGGGCGAAATCAGCCCCAGCATTTT
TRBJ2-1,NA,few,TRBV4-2,CASSQEGRGEQFF,TGTGCCAGCAGCCAAGAGGGCAGGGGCGAGCAGTTCTTC
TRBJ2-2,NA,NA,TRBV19,CASRNSGTNTGELFF,TGTGCCAGTAGAAATAGCGGAACGAACACCGGGGAGCTGTTTTTT
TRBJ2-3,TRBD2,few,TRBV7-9,CASSLPGLAAGSPQYF,TGTGCCAGCAGCTTACCTGGACTAGCGGCGGGTTCCCCCCAGTATTTT
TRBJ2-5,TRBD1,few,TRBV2,CASSRQGGETQYF,TGTGCCAGCAGTCGACAGGGTGGGGAGACCCAGTACTTC
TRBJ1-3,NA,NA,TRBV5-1,CASSFGQGSPGNTIYF,TGCGCCAGCAGCTTTGGCCAGGGAAGCCCTGGAAACACCATATATTTT
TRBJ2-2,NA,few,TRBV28,CASRNRDTGELFF,TGTGCCAGCAGAAACAGGGACACCGGGGAGCTGTTTTTT
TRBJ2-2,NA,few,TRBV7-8,CASSFFPGVGNTGELFF,TGTGCCAGCAGCTTCTTCCCGGGGGTCGGAAACACCGGGGAGCTGTTTTTT
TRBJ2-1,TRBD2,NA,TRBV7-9,CASSLVASGRSEQFF,TGTGCCAGCAGCTTAGTTGCTAGCGGGAGGAGTGAGCAGTTCTTC
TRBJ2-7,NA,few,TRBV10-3,CASNQRSHYEQYF,TGTGCCAGCAATCAGAGGAGTCACTACGAGCAGTACTTC
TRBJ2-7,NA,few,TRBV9,CASSVGSGSYEQYF,TGTGCCAGCAGCGTAGGGTCAGGCTCCTACGAGCAGTACTTC
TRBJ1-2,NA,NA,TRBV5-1,CASSLGGPDGYTF,TGCGCCAGCAGCTTGGGGGGACCGGACGGCTACACCTTC
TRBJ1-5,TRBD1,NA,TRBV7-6,CASSLGQGLSNQPQHF,TGTGCCAGCAGCTTAGGACAGGGGTTGAGCAATCAGCCCCAGCATTTT